This T cell receptor (beta chain) was captured in a study of Graves' ophthalmopathy and Graves' hyperthyroidism (dated by TCRdb to between 2017 and 2018). Regarding the complete study: Peripheral blood was collected before any treatment was given, at the time of initial diagnosis. Following sample collection, hyperthyroidism patients were given methimazole at a starting dose of 30 mg daily, and ophthalmopathy patients were given high-dose intravenous methylprednisolone. In total, 135 blood samples were TCR-sequenced: roughly 45 ophthalmopathy, under 80 hyperthyroidism and some 17 hyperthyroidism-to-ophthalmopathy patients. The independent validation cohort included 18 to 20 hyperthyroidism patients plus 17 patients who later progressed from hyperthyroidism to ophthalmopathy. In five or six hyperthyroidism patients, T-cell repertoires of thyroid tissue and blood were compared. To tell Graves' ophthalmopathy apart from Graves' hyperthyroidism, and to predict which patients would progress to ophthalmopathy, the study relied on TCR beta repertoire signatures. To explore V-J signatures that separate ophthalmopathy from hyperthyroidism, a discovery set of 100 patients was enrolled, consisting of 40 to 45 with ophthalmopathy and about 60 with stable hyperthyroidism. Here is what the overall study found, with its caveats: In validation, the model predicted ophthalmopathy progression with about 64% sensitivity and less than 80% specificity; roughly eleven predicted patients were CT-confirmed with GO in a median of approximately 6.2 months. Sample size was not statistically predetermined, and group allocation was not concealed from the investigators. In cross-validation, the 13-signature model distinguished ophthalmopathy from stable hyperthyroidism with nearly 90% sensitivity and just under 84% specificity, and in the test set the corresponding values were about 80% and 75%. Among expanded thyroid clonotypes with frequency above 0.001, most also showed up in blood, which suggests that blood repertoires may reflect the thyroid immune response.

Ophthalmopathy patients were characterized by moderately to severely active disease, a Clinical Activity Score of at least 3, a NOSPECS grade of at least 4, and a disease duration under 3 months. Patients were excluded if they had other autoimmune diseases, uncontrolled infections, pregnancy or lactation. Clinical symptoms, serum thyroxine, TRAb, thyroid ultrasound and orbital computed tomography formed the basis of the diagnosis. Using Ficoll-Paque density gradient centrifugation, PBMCs were isolated from about 10 ml of fresh peripheral blood. Total RNA was extracted with Trizol reagent and quality-checked on an Agilent 2100 Bioanalyzer. From the cysteine up to the phenylalanine, the CDR3 has a length of 14 residues. The CDR3 DNA has 42 bases and is translated from base 1. From a lookup of the germline V gene, CDR1 and CDR2 are WSHSY and SAAADI. Cut back by 2 bases and 4 bases, the V and J ends lie 9 bases apart.

TCR beta CDR3 regions were amplified from RNA transcripts for repertoire sequencing. The first round was an RT-PCR using HTBI primers with the Qiagen OneStep RT-PCR kit, and this first round was followed by a second-round multiplex PCR, then size selection and purification. Libraries were sequenced paired-end with 100 bp reads on an Illumina HiSeq2000. The authors processed their data as follows. SOAPnuke was used to process the reads, removing any read that contained adapters or uncalled bases, had a mean Phred below 15, or lacked an exact match to the constant primer or identifier. High-quality paired reads were merged with COPE v1.2.5. Unique nucleotide sequences were defined as clonotypes and aligned to IMGT TRB V, D and J references using MiTCR v1.1. The analysis was limited to V-J combinations with a frequency above 0.0001, which together covered 99.2% of repertoires. For each V-J combination, a TCR clonal expansion and chaos score was defined as F50 clonal expansion divided by the chaos observed in the TCRdist matrix. Welch's t-statistics and random forest were used to reduce features to 10 to 15 V-J combinations, which were fed into a naive Bayes classifier. The Morisita-Horn index was used to measure how similar the thyroid and blood repertoires were. Starting from the raw public reads, TCRdb applied fastp trimming at Q25, assembled clones with MiXCR and retained in-frame beta chains. Identical CDR3 protein sequences are pooled into one entry, listed with their most common genes and DNA. The V and J calls reflect TCRdb's pipeline rather than the authors' work. Recorded for this sample are about 740,000 distinct CDR3 sequences; roughly two fifths of them occurred a single time. Together, the top ten hold roughly 45% of the sample.

As to this clonotype: Its antigen is not yet known. No qualities accompany the bases; no much larger clone lies one base away.

Here the chain combines TRBV10-2 and TRBJ1-5; the D gene is not confidently resolved. Sequencing input: peripheral blood. The TCR was taken from an adult man with Graves' ophthalmopathy. The bases read TGCGCCAGCAGTGAGGGCTGGACTAATCAGCCCCAGCATTTT. Translated, it gives CASSEGWTNQPQHF.